This T cell receptor (beta chain) appears in the sequencing data of a study of blood T cell repertoires in COVID-19. Study as a whole: COVID-19 samples collected from the United States, Italy and Spain covered acute and convalescent phases.

V was clipped by 5 bases and J by 1 base, with 7 bases between them. Germline V gene lookup returns CDR1 SEHNR and CDR2 FQNEAQ (reference sequence). The CDR3 runs 13 residues. Per the authors' pipeline: Quantification of nucleated cells was approximated via reference gene primer amplification. Here immunoSEQ multiplex PCR was the method, and the copy in TCRdb shows in-frame clones only, minus some. V and J calls plus clone size are reproduced from that table; the DNA served to infer D and trimming. The sample shows roughly 150,000 clones, around 88% of them seen only once. The source is a human donor in a cohort sampled during active COVID-19. The source material was peripheral blood. The chain is built from TRBV7-9 and TRBJ2-3; D unresolved. CDR3 bases: TGTGCCAGCAGCCTATTGGGCACAGATACGCAGTATTTT. As protein: CASSLLGTDTQYF.